The source of this TCR beta chain is a study of blood T cells in healthy people across ages. The ends were cut back, 5 bases at V and 11 bases at J, with 15 bases in the middle. Germline CDR1 is SEHNR and CDR2 is FQNEAQ (reference sequence). The CDR3 is 12 residues long. The use of a sample-barcoded 5' primer and a J-beta primer mix characterized a second PCR of about 7 to 12 cycles. The template-switch adaptor, which had 12 random nucleotides, put a tag on each cDNA molecule. Using its own MiXCR run on the 5' RACE reads, TCRdb lists one record per CDR3 protein. The sample lists roughly 930,000 distinct CDR3 sequences, around 48% occurring once.

This TCR derives from a man aged 25-45 years in good health. This chain uses TRBV7-9 with TRBJ2-5, with unresolved D. What was sequenced was blood. The CDR3 DNA is TGTGCCAGCAGCGCTCGAGTCGGTGAGCAGTACTTC. It codes for CASSARVGEQYF. Based on the CDR3 plus reference TRBV7-9 and TRBJ2-5, the full variable domain is DTGVSQNPRHKITKRGQNVTFRCDPISEHNRLYWYRQTLGQGPEFLTYFQNEAQLEKSRLLSDRFSAERPKGSFSTLEIQRTEQGDSAMYLCASSARVGEQYFGPGTRLLVL.